Following are 23 T cell receptor beta chains from one sample sequenced in a study of blood T cell repertoires in COVID-19. The table came from immunoSEQ multiplex PCR; TCRdb's copy has only in-frame clones and leaves some out. The sample holds roughly 250,000 clones, 84% seen once. The sequenced sample was peripheral blood. The receptors were gathered from a man over 45 with active or convalescent COVID-19.

This CDR3 is CASSLDGLEQFF. The CDR3 coding sequence is TGCGCCAGCAGCTTGGATGGACTAGAGCAGTTCTTC. The rearrangement links TRBV5-1 to TRBJ2-1; the D gene is possibly TRBD2 (6 bases). The germline V and J ends were trimmed by 0 bases and 10 bases, with 8 bases remaining between them. The CDR3 has 12 residues. The germline gives CDR1 SGHRS, CDR2 YFSETQ. Complete variable domain (other parts from reference TRBV5-1 and TRBJ2-1): KAGVTQTPRYLIKTRGQQVTLSCSPISGHRSVSWYQQTPGQGLQFLFEYFSETQRNKGNFPGRFSGRQFSNSRSEMNVSTLELGDSALYLCASSLDGLEQFFGPGTRLTVL.

V is TRBV18 and J is TRBJ2-3; no clear D. V was shortened by 1 base and J by 3 bases, with 11 bases between the two germline ends. The CDR3 is 15 residues long. Germline V lookup: CDR1 KGHSH, CDR2 LQKENI. The CDR3 DNA is TGTGCCAGCTCACCACGCAACTCCTTAACAGATACGCAGTATTTT. Translating it yields CASSPRNSLTDTQYF.

V is TRBV7-9 and J is TRBJ2-5; possibly TRBD1 for D (6 bases). Germline CDR1 reads SEHNR; CDR2 reads FQNEAQ (reference sequence). This CDR3 has 11 residues. V was clipped by 5 bases and J by 7 bases, with 8 bases between them. CDR3 protein: CASSLQGTQYF. In DNA form, the CDR3 reads TGTGCCAGCAGCCTACAGGGGACCCAGTACTTC. The whole variable domain, filled in from reference TRBV7-9 and TRBJ2-5, reads DTGVSQNPRHKITKRGQNVTFRCDPISEHNRLYWYRQTLGQGPEFLTYFQNEAQLEKSRLLSDRFSAERPKGSFSTLEIQRTEQGDSAMYLCASSLQGTQYFGPGTRLLVL.

This clone was seen once. J is TRBJ2-1 and V is TRBV5-4, with TRBD1 matching over 8 bases. The CDR3 length is 12 residues. Unmatched junction bases numbered 8, after V lost 4 bases and J lost 14 bases. Germline V gene data show CDR1 as SGHNT and CDR2 as YYREEE (reference sequence). Written as DNA, the CDR3 is TGTGCCAGCAGCCAAATCGGACAGGGAGAGTTCTTC. It codes for CASSQIGQGEFF. Based on the CDR3 plus reference TRBV5-4 and TRBJ2-1, the full variable domain is ETGVTQSPTHLIKTRGQQVTLRCSSQSGHNTVSWYQQALGQGPQFIFQYYREEENGRGNFPPRFSGLQFPNYSSELNVNALELDDSALYLCASSQIGQGEFFGPGTRLTVL.

V is TRBV6-2 or TRBV6-3 and J is TRBJ1-5; no clear D gene. The CDR3 has 14 residues. Germline V gene lookup returns CDR1 MNHEY and CDR2 SVGEGT. V gave up 2 bases and J gave up 4 bases, with 9 bases separating them. The CDR3 spells CASSYDTGNQPQHF. The CDR3 DNA reads TGTGCCAGCAGTTACGACACGGGGAATCAGCCCCAGCATTTT.

This chain joins TRBV5-1 and TRBJ1-1; 9 positions match TRBD1. Trimming took 4 bases from V and 5 from J; bases not matched to a gene: 6. CDR1 and CDR2 (germline): SGHRS, YFSETQ. This CDR3 region has 14 residues. CDR3 amino acids: CASSRRTGDTEAFF. CDR3 in DNA: TGCGCCAGCAGCCGCCGGACAGGGGATACTGAAGCTTTCTTT.

This clone was detected only a few times. The chain has TRBV5-8 and TRBJ1-4; 7 bases map to TRBD1. CDR1 and CDR2 from the germline V gene are SGHTS and YDEGEE. The CDR3 is 15 residues long. J lost 7 bases, V lost 5 bases, and 11 bases had no gene match. CDR3 loop: CASRAGQTRTEKLFF. The CDR3 bases are TGTGCCAGCAGGGCGGGACAGACCCGAACTGAAAAACTGTTTTTT.

This chain joins TRBV6-2 or TRBV6-3 and TRBJ2-2; D perhaps matches TRBD1 (6 bases). V was clipped by 6 bases and J by 3 bases, with 17 bases between them. This CDR3 spans 16 amino acids. Germline values: CDR1 MNHEY, CDR2 SVGEGT. The CDR3 DNA follows: TGTGCCAGCAGCCACCCGGCAGGGGATTACACCGGGGAGCTGTTTTTT. Amino acids: CASSHPAGDYTGELFF.

This clone was observed a single time. This rearrangement joins TRBV4-1 to TRBJ2-3; 7 bases match TRBD2. Germline trimming cut 4 bases from V and 5 bases from J; bases unmatched to any gene: 9. Looked up from germline, CDR1 is MGHRA and CDR2 is YSYEKL. The length of the CDR3 is 15 residues. The CDR3 coding sequence is TGCGCCAGCAGCCTACCCCGGGAGGAGGAAGATACGCAGTATTTT. Protein sequence: CASSLPREEEDTQYF.

The genes are TRBV6-5 and TRBJ2-7, with 8 bases lining up with TRBD2. V lost 1 base, J lost 7 bases, and 9 bases stayed unmatched. Germline V gives CDR1 MNHEY, CDR2 SVGAGI. The CDR3 extends over 15 amino acids. CDR3 in amino acids: CASSYWTGGGGEQYF. DNA of the CDR3: TGTGCCAGCAGTTACTGGACGGGAGGGGGTGGGGAGCAGTACTTC.

J is TRBJ2-2 and V is TRBV9; possibly TRBD1 for D (6 bases). Looked up from germline, CDR1 is SGDLS and CDR2 is YYNGEE. The length of the CDR3 is 16 residues. Trimming left V 2 bases short and J 6 bases short, with 17 bases between. CDR3 sequence: CASSVGADPRSGELFF. CDR3 DNA sequence: TGTGCCAGCAGCGTGGGGGCAGACCCTCGTTCCGGGGAGCTGTTTTTT. The full variable domain, in which reference TRBV9 and TRBJ2-2 provide the parts outside the CDR3, is DSGVTQTPKHLITATGQRVTLRCSPRSGDLSVYWYQQSLDQGLQFLIQYYNGEERAKGNILERFSAQQFPDLHSELNLSSLELGDSALYFCASSVGADPRSGELFFGEGSRLTVL.

CDR3 nucleotide sequence: TGTGCCTGGGAAACTACAGGGCGGACTGAAGCTTTCTTT. Residues: CAWETTGRTEAFF. The gene calls are TRBV30 and TRBJ1-1; possible D gene TRBD1, 6 bases. Trimming took off 5 bases at V and 5 bases at J, with 15 bases between the two ends. CDR3 length: 13 amino acids. Germline-derived CDR1 and CDR2 are GTSNPN and SVGIG (reference sequence).

The chain employs TRBV28 and TRBJ2-3; D is possibly TRBD2 (7 bases). V lost 5 bases to trimming and J lost 2 bases, with 14 bases between them. The germline gives CDR1 MDHEN, CDR2 SYDVKM. CDR3 length equals 15 residues. DNA of the CDR3: TGTGCCAGCAGTGTCGGGGGGCGGGACACAGATACGCAGTATTTT. Translated: CASSVGGRDTDTQYF.

The rearrangement joins TRBV7-3 to TRBJ2-1, with 7 bases matching TRBD1. The germline V gene has CDR1 SGHTA and CDR2 FQGTGA. CDR3 length: 14 residues. The J segment lost 2 bases and the V segment lost 4 bases, leaving 2 bases of the junction unmatched. CDR3 sequence (DNA): TGTGCCAGCAGCTCAGGGGGACCCTACAATGAGCAGTTCTTC. Its translation: CASSSGGPYNEQFF.

The chain joins TRBV7-9 to TRBJ1-1; maybe TRBD1 (5 bases). Trimming pared 5 bases from V and 7 bases from J, leaving 14 bases between. This CDR3 is 13 amino acids long. Germline assignment: CDR1 SEHNR and CDR2 FQNEAQ (reference sequence). The DNA for the CDR3 is TGTGCCAGCAGCGATGACAGAAGGGTTGAAGCTTTCTTT. Translated: CASSDDRRVEAFF.

This sequence joins TRBV30 and TRBJ1-2; 11 bases are a match to TRBD1. The V and J ends lost 5 bases and 4 bases, in that order; junction bases with no gene match: 6. CDR1 GTSNPN and CDR2 SVGIG come from the germline V gene (reference sequence). This CDR3 is built from 14 residues. In DNA form, the CDR3 reads TGTGCCTGGGGGGACAGGGGGGTAAGCTATGGCTACACCTTC. This translates into CAWGDRGVSYGYTF.

This chain connects TRBV9 to TRBJ2-3; 8 bases map to TRBD2. Germline values: CDR1 SGDLS, CDR2 YYNGEE. The CDR3 consists of 15 residues. V shed 4 bases and J 1 base; nucleotides not matched to a gene: 5. The CDR3 loop reads CASSSRGGGTDTQYF. CDR3 DNA: TGTGCCAGCAGCTCCCGGGGGGGCGGCACAGATACGCAGTATTTT.

The rearrangement joins TRBV5-5 to TRBJ1-2; D is possibly TRBD1 (6 bases). V dropped 6 bases and J dropped 4 bases, with 22 bases sitting between them. The CDR3 length is 16 residues. CDR1 and CDR2 (germline): SGHKS, YYEKEE (reference sequence). The CDR3 sequence is CASTSGWGQASYGYTF. The CDR3, as DNA: TGTGCCAGCACCTCCGGGTGGGGGCAAGCATCCTATGGCTACACCTTC. Using reference TRBV5-5 and TRBJ1-2 for the parts outside the CDR3, the full variable domain is DAGVTQSPTHLIKTRGQQVTLRCSPISGHKSVSWYQQVLGQGPQFIFQYYEKEERGRGNFPDRFSARQFPNYSSELNVNALLLGDSALYLCASTSGWGQASYGYTFGSGTRLTVV.

A note on this clone: The sample contains more than one DNA sequence encoding this CDR3. This chain uses TRBV5-1 with TRBJ1-2, with a tentative D call TRBD1 (6 bases). V lost 0 bases, J lost 6 bases, and 12 bases lay in between. Germline V gives CDR1 SGHRS, CDR2 YFSETQ. CDR3 length equals 14 residues. CDR3 loop: CASSLDGGRDGYTF. CDR3 nucleotide sequence: TGCGCCAGCAGCTTGGACGGGGGGCGGGATGGCTACACCTTC.

This chain links TRBV5-1 with TRBJ1-2; 11 bases agree with TRBD1. Unmatched junction bases numbered 7, after V lost 4 bases and J lost 8 bases. Germline CDR1 is SGHRS and CDR2 is YFSETQ. This CDR3 has 14 residues. The CDR3 sequence: CASSPGQGGAGYTF. The CDR3 DNA is TGCGCCAGCAGCCCGGGACAGGGGGGAGCGGGCTACACCTTC.

This chain joins TRBV29-1 and TRBJ2-2; tentative D call: TRBD1 (6 bases). This CDR3 contains 14 residues. V shed 1 base and J shed 2 bases, with 8 bases lying between them. The germline V gene encodes CDR1 SQVTM and CDR2 ANQGSEA. The chain's CDR3 is CSVEGDTNTGELFF. In DNA form, the CDR3 reads TGCAGCGTTGAAGGGGACACTAACACCGGGGAGCTGTTTTTT.

This clone occurred a few times. The J gene is TRBJ1-1, the V gene TRBV27, with a weak D call TRBD1 (5 bases). The CDR3 has 17 amino acids. Germline lookup yields CDR1 MNHEY and CDR2 SMNVEV (reference sequence). Trimming shortened V by 0 bases and J by 5 bases, and 19 bases separated the two germline ends. CDR3 DNA sequence: TGTGCCAGCAGTTTATCGGGGGGGAGGGGAGTTGGAACTGAAGCTTTCTTT. Its translation: CASSLSGGRGVGTEAFF.

The CDR3 DNA sequence: TGTGCCAGCAGCTTGGGGAGAAGGCCCCCAGAGACCCAGTACTTC. This gives the protein CASSLGRRPPETQYF. The chain is built from TRBV7-2 and TRBJ2-5; a weak D match, TRBD2 (5 bases). Per germline, CDR1 SGHTA and CDR2 FQGNSA. This CDR3 spans 15 amino acids. Trimming took 3 bases from V and 4 from J, leaving 15 bases between them. The full variable domain, with the rest looked up from reference TRBV7-2 and TRBJ2-5, is GAGVSQSPSNKVTEKGKDVELRCDPISGHTALYWYRQSLGQGLEFLIYFQGNSAPDKSGLPSDRFSAERTGGSVSTLTIQRTQQEDSAVYLCASSLGRRPPETQYFGPGTRLLVL.